This T cell receptor beta chain was documented in a study of T-cell reconstitution after alpha-beta-depleted transplantation in children. Unique molecular identifiers were built into the TCRbeta library. One entry per CDR3 protein, called by TCRdb with MiXCR from the PCR reads. The sample yields over 300,000 distinct CDR3 sequences, approximately 10% seen once. A note on this clonotype: Germline and junction disagree at one end, which may indicate a read error.

Sequenced material: PBMCs from the stem cell graft donor, taken from the stem cell graft. This TCR was recovered from a human donor who donated a stem cell graft to a child with acute lymphoblastic leukemia.

The CDR3 here is CCARVPAGLNQPQHF. Here the CDR3 DNA reads TGCTGTGCTAGAGTCCCCGCCGGGCTGAATCAGCCCCAGCATTTT. The rearrangement uses TRBV20-1 and TRBJ1-5; D unresolved. This CDR3 has 15 residues. Germline assignment: CDR1 DFQATT and CDR2 SNEGSKA (reference sequence).